This T cell receptor beta chain was retrieved from a study of blood T cell repertoires in COVID-19. V was clipped by 6 bases and J by 5 bases; unmatched bases: 10. The CDR3 runs to 15 residues. CDR1 and CDR2 from the germline V gene are SGHTA and FQGNSA. Only in-frame clones appear in the TCRdb table, and some are missing; sequencing was by immunoSEQ multiplex PCR. The table has 150,000 to 200,000 clones, approximately 88% seen once; the top ten hold 6.5% to 8.5%. This TCR came from a man aged 40-49 years with acute or convalescent COVID-19. The chain joins TRBV7-2 to TRBJ1-5, with 7 bases identical to TRBD1. The sample was peripheral blood. In DNA form, the CDR3 reads TGTGCCAGCAGTTCCACCCGGGACAGATATCAGCCCCAGCATTTT. Its protein is CASSSTRDRYQPQHF.